Given below is one T cell receptor (beta chain) in context. The protocol was immunoSEQ multiplex PCR, while the TCRdb copy is restricted to in-frame clones and leaves out a portion. The profile shows hundreds of thousands of clones, 86% of them singletons. This CDR3 is 15 amino acids long. CDR1 is LGHNA, CDR2 YNFKEQ, per germline. The junction had 1 base not matched to a gene; V was cut back by 1 base and J by 7 bases. The data derive from a study of blood T cell repertoires in COVID-19. Background on the study: Whether acute or convalescent, the COVID-19 samples came from the United States, Italy and Spain.

The V and J genes are TRBV4-2 and TRBJ1-4, with 12 bases matching TRBD1. This TCR was sampled from a woman in her 30s with active or convalescent COVID-19. Material: peripheral blood. DNA for the CDR3: TGTGCCAGCAGCCAAGGGGGACAGGGGGCTGAAAAACTGTTTTTT. It codes for CASSQGGQGAEKLFF.